One and the same sample provided the 12 T cell receptor beta chains below, sequenced in a study of identical twins. One entry per CDR3 protein results from TCRdb running MiXCR on the 5' RACE reads. This table holds hundreds of thousands of distinct CDR3 sequences, around 21% found once. The sample was also linked to a second study, of T cells expressing NK-cell markers.

Sequenced sample: PBMCs. All receptors come from a woman between 18 and 29 years old in good health.

The chain combines TRBV7-2 with TRBJ2-5; 9 bases align to TRBD2. Trimming took 0 bases from V and 0 from J; bases not matched to a gene: 5. The length of the CDR3 is 17 residues. The germline V gene has CDR1 SGHTA and CDR2 FQGNSA. CDR3 sequence reads: CASSLASGSLYQETQYF. For the CDR3, the DNA is TGTGCCAGCAGCTTAGCTAGCGGGAGTTTGTACCAAGAGACCCAGTACTTC.

This clonotype was seen repeatedly, ten times or more. This chain uses TRBV7-9 with TRBJ2-7, with D tentatively TRBD2 (5 bases). Deletions cut 5 bases from V and 6 bases from J, with 11 bases between. Germline values: CDR1 SEHNR, CDR2 FQNEAQ (reference sequence). The CDR3 length is 12 residues. The CDR3 DNA sequence: TGTGCCAGCAGCCTAATAGCGTCCGAGCAGTACTTC. This gives the protein CASSLIASEQYF.

The table lists this clonotype with a few counts. V and J are TRBV18 and TRBJ2-7; TRBD1 matches 9 bases. Germline CDR1 reads KGHSH; CDR2 reads LQKENI. Losses at the gene ends were 0 bases for V and 6 bases for J; bases not matched to a gene: 3. This CDR3 contains 14 residues. The CDR3 protein is CASSPPNRGLEQYF. DNA of the CDR3: TGTGCCAGCTCACCACCCAACAGGGGGCTCGAGCAGTACTTC. The full variable domain, with the rest looked up from reference TRBV18 and TRBJ2-7, is NAGVMQNPRHLVRRRGQEARLRCSPMKGHSHVYWYRQLPEEGLKFMVYLQKENIIDESGMPKERFSAEFPKEGPSILRIQQVVRGDSAAYFCASSPPNRGLEQYFGPGTRLTVT.

The V call is TRBV20-1, the J call TRBJ2-1, with 8 positions matching TRBD2. The CDR3 runs to 14 residues. Germline V gene lookup returns CDR1 DFQATT and CDR2 SNEGSKA (reference sequence). J was trimmed by 10 bases and V by 3 bases; bases with no gene match: 11. Here the CDR3 reads CSARSSGSFREQFF. The CDR3 DNA sequence: TGCAGTGCTAGGTCCAGCGGGAGTTTCCGGGAGCAGTTCTTC.

This clonotype has only a few counts. The chain carries TRBV6-1 and TRBJ2-7; TRBD2 matches at 10 bases. V trimming: 7 bases; J trimming: 0 bases; junction bases outside the gene matches: 3. The CDR3 covers 14 residues. Germline V gene sequence: CDR1 MNHNS, CDR2 SASEGT. The CDR3: CASIGTSDSYEQYF. The DNA for the CDR3 is TGTGCCAGCATTGGGACTAGCGACTCCTACGAGCAGTACTTC.

At least ten counts were recorded for this clonotype. The J gene is TRBJ2-6, the V gene TRBV20-1; no definite D call. Per germline, CDR1 DFQATT and CDR2 SNEGSKA (reference sequence). The CDR3 has 13 amino acids. Trimming shortened V by 3 bases and J by 0 bases, and 3 bases separated the two germline ends. This CDR3 is CSARPSGANVLTF. The DNA for the CDR3 is TGCAGTGCTAGGCCCTCTGGGGCCAACGTCCTGACTTTC.

V is TRBV10-3 and J is TRBJ2-7, with D perhaps TRBD1 (6 bases). CDR1 ENHRY and CDR2 SYGVKD come from the germline V gene. The CDR3 sequence is 15 residues long. V was cut by 10 bases and J by 3 bases, with 22 bases left in between. The CDR3 region is CATRNGDGQFYEQYF. Here the CDR3 DNA reads TGTGCCACACGAAATGGTGACGGACAGTTCTACGAGCAGTACTTC.

This clonotype showed up just a few times. This chain joins TRBV9 and TRBJ2-3; the match to TRBD2 covers 10 bases. V shed 4 bases and J 2 bases; nucleotides not matched to a gene: 16. Germline V gives CDR1 SGDLS, CDR2 YYNGEE. The CDR3 runs 19 residues. The CDR3 nucleotides are TGTGCCAGCAGCCCGGAAGGGGTAGCGGGAGGTCTGGACACAGATACGCAGTATTTT. Encoded protein: CASSPEGVAGGLDTDTQYF.

The chain joins TRBV20-1 to TRBJ2-1; D call uncertain. CDR1 and CDR2 (germline): DFQATT, SNEGSKA (reference sequence). The CDR3 has 16 residues. The germline V and J ends were trimmed by 0 bases and 7 bases, with 19 bases remaining between them. The CDR3 DNA reads as TGCAGTGCTAGAGATTCTAAGGGAATGAGAGAAAATGAGCAGTTCTTC. The encoded protein is CSARDSKGMRENEQFF.

This chain links TRBV9 with TRBJ2-3, with TRBD2 as a possible D gene (5 bases). Trimming removed 6 bases at V and 2 bases at J, with 13 bases between. Germline V lookup: CDR1 SGDLS, CDR2 YYNGEE. This CDR3 is 14 amino acids long. The CDR3 nucleotides are TGTGCCAGCAACGTCCGGGGATTCACAGATACGCAGTATTTT. This gives the protein CASNVRGFTDTQYF.

Only a few counts were recorded for this clonotype. The chain's CDR3 is CASSLTGTPNTEAFF. DNA of the CDR3: TGTGCCAGCAGTTTAACCGGGACACCGAACACTGAAGCTTTCTTT. This sequence joins TRBV6-5 and TRBJ1-1, with D possibly TRBD1 on 6 matching bases. The CDR3 is made up of 15 amino acids. The V end was cut by 4 bases, the J end by 1 base, with 13 bases between. Germline lookup yields CDR1 MNHEY and CDR2 SVGAGI.

The chain links TRBV9 to TRBJ2-2; tentatively, D is TRBD1 (5 bases). The CDR3 runs to 15 residues. The V gene's germline CDR1 is SGDLS and CDR2 YYNGEE. V lost 0 bases to trimming and J lost 3 bases, with 9 bases between them. Here the CDR3 reads CASSVGRGDTGELFF. DNA for the CDR3: TGTGCCAGCAGCGTAGGAAGGGGCGACACCGGGGAGCTGTTTTTT.